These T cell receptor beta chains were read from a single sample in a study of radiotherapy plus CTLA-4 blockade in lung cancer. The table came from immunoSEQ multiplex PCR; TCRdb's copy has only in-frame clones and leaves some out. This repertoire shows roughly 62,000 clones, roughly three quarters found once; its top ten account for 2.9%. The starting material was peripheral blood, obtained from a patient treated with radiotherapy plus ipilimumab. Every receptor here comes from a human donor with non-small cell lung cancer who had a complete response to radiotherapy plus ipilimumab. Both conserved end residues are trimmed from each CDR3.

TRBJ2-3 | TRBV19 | ATQAPAGVHNCTDTQY
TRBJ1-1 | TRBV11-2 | ASSLFTLASGAF
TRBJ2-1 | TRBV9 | ASSSGLAGRSYNEQF
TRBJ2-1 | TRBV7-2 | ASSLSDSSYNEQF
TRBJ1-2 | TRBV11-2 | ASSLVQGLDYT
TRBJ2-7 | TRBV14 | ASSQRRSYEQY
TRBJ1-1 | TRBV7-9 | ASSPSSGTGLTEAF
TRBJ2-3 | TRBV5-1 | ASSSTGATSADTQY
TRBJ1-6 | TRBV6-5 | ASSYDTKKVPLH
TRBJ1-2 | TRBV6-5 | ASSQTNYGYT
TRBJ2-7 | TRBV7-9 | ASSLGSGRPPYEQY
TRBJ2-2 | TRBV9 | ASSVDGQVRGTGELF
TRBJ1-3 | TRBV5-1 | ASSFESSGNTIY
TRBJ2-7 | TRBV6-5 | ASKSGSSYEQY
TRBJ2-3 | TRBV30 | AWSGWRATDTQY
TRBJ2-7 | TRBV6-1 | ASSELKNRGMTYEQY
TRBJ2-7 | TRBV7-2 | ASSSTAGGPYEQY
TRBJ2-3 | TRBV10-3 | AISRGPGDTQY